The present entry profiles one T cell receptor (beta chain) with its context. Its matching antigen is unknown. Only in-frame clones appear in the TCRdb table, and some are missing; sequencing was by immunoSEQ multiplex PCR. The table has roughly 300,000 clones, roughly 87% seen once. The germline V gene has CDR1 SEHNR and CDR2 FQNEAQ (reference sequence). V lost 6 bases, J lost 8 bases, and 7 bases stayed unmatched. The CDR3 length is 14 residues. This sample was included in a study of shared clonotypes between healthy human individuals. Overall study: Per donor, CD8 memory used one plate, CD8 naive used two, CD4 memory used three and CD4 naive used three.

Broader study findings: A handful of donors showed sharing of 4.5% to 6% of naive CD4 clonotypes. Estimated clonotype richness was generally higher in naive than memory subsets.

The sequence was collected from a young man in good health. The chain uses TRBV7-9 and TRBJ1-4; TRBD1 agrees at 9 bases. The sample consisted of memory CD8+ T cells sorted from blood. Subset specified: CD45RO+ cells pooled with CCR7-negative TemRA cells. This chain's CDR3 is CASRTGGFGEKLFF. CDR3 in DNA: TGTGCCAGCAGGACAGGGGGATTTGGGGAAAAACTGTTTTTT.